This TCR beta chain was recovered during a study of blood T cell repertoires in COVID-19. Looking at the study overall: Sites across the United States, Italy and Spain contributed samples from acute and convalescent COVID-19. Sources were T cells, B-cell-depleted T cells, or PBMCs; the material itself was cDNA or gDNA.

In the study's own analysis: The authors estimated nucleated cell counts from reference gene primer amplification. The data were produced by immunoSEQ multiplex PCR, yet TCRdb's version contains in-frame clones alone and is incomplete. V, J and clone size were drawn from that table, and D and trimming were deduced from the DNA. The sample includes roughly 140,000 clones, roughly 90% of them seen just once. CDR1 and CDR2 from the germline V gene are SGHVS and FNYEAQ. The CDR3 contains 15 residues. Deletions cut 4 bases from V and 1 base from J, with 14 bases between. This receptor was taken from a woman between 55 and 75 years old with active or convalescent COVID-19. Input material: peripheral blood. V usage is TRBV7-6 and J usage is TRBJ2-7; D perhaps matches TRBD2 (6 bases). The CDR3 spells CASSSFGSGSYEQYF. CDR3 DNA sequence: TGTGCCAGCAGCTCCTTCGGTAGCGGTTCCTACGAGCAGTACTTC.